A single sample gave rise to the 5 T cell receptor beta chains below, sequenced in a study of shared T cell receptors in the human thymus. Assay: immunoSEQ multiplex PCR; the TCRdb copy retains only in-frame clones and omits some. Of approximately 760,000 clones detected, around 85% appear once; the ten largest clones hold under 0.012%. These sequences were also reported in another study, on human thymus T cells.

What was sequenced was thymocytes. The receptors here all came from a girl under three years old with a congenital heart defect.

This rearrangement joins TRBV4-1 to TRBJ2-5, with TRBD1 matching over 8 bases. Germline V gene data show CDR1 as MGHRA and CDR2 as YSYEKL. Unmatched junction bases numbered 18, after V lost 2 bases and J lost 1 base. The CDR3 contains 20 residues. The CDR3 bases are TGCGCCAGCAGCCAAACTCTGCCGCTAGACAGGGGCCAACTCCAAGAGACCCAGTACTTC. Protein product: CASSQTLPLDRGQLQETQYF.

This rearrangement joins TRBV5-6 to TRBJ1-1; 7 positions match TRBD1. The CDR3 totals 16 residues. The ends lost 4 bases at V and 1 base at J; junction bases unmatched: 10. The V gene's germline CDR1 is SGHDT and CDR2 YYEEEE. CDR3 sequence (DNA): TGTGCCAGCAGCGTACGACAGGGCCCCCCGAACACTGAAGCTTTCTTT. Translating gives CASSVRQGPPNTEAFF.

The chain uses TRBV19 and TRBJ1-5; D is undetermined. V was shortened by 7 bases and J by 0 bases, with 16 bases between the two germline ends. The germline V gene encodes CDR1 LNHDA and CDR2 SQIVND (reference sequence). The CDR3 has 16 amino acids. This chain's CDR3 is CASIPTQDNSNQPQHF. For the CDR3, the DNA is TGTGCCAGTATCCCGACCCAGGATAATAGCAATCAGCCCCAGCATTTT.

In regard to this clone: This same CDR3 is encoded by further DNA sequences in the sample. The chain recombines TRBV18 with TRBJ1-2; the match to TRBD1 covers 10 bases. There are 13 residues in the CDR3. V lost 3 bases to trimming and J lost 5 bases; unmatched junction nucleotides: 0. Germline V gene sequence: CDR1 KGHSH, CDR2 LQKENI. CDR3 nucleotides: TGTGCCAGCTCACCGGACAGGGGGTATGGCTACACCTTC. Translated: CASSPDRGYGYTF.

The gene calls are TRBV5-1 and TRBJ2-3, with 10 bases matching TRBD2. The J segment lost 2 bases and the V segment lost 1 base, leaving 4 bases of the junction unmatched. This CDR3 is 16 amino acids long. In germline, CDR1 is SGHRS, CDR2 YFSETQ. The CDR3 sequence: CASSLRAGGTTDTQYF. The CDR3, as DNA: TGCGCCAGCAGCTTGAGAGCGGGGGGGACCACAGATACGCAGTATTTT.